Here is one TCR beta chain with its context. The data stem from a study of PD-L1 blockade in urothelial cancer. This table comes from immunoSEQ multiplex PCR, and its TCRdb copy is limited to in-frame clones, with some not included. The sample lists 41,000 or so clones, 82% occurring once. Germline V gene sequence: CDR1 LNHNV, CDR2 YYDKDF (reference sequence). The length of the CDR3 is 15 residues. Trimming took 1 base from V and 10 from J, leaving 14 bases between them. Specimen: PBMCs, collected around atezolizumab (anti-PD-L1) treatment. V usage is TRBV15 and J usage is TRBJ1-6, with D perhaps matching TRBD1 (5 bases). The sequence came from a man aged 55 to 70 with urothelial cancer. The CDR3 region is CATSRGQGISSPLHF. CDR3 sequence (DNA): TGTGCCACCAGCAGAGGGCAGGGAATCAGCTCACCCCTCCACTTT. Full variable domain (missing parts from reference TRBV15 and TRBJ1-6): DAMVIQNPRYQVTQFGKPVTLSCSQTLNHNVMYWYQQKSSQAPKLLFHYYDKDFNNEADTPDNFQSRRPNTSFCFLDIRSPGLGDTAMYLCATSRGQGISSPLHFGNGTRLTVT.